The T cell receptor beta chain described here comes from a study of T cell repertoires in cytomegalovirus infection. About the research overall: It was the public TCR beta signatures that indicated both CMV infection and matching HLA type.

V lost 4 bases, J lost 7 bases, and 10 bases lay in between. There are 12 residues in the CDR3. TCRdb ran MiXCR on the reads and lists one entry per CDR3 protein. Seen here are roughly 310,000 distinct CDR3 sequences, roughly 16% observed once, and the top ten hold more than 10%. Study-wide results and limits: HLA-C-restricted CMV-specific TCR beta clonotypes prevailed in the ex vivo response.

This clonotype was picked up many times. Antigen unknown. The receptor comes from a human donor in good health (CMV status not recorded). Some clones in this sample may be carry-over from other donors' samples. V usage is TRBV12-3 or TRBV12-4 and J usage is TRBJ2-5; possible D gene TRBD2, 5 bases. Sequenced: PBMCs. The CDR3 is CASSSSRGTQYF. The CDR3 nucleotides are TGTGCCAGCAGTTCAAGTCGGGGGACCCAGTACTTC.